A single sample is the source of the 28 T cell receptor beta chains below, sequenced in a study of blood T cell repertoires in COVID-19. Libraries were prepared by immunoSEQ multiplex PCR; TCRdb keeps only in-frame clonotypes and omits some of them. The profile covers tens of thousands of clones, with roughly nine tenths appearing a single time and roughly 9.1% taken by the ten largest. The sequenced sample consisted of peripheral blood. These receptors all stem from a human donor with acute or convalescent COVID-19. The donor label of this sample is uncertain.

A few counts support this clone. This chain connects TRBV7-9 to TRBJ1-2; maybe TRBD1 (6 bases). This CDR3 comprises 16 residues. The V gene lost 3 bases and the J gene lost 2 bases, with 16 bases spanning the gap. Per the germline V gene, CDR1 is SEHNR and CDR2 is FQNEAQ (reference sequence). The CDR3 region is CASSFGQTHINYGYTF. The DNA for the CDR3 is TGTGCCAGCAGCTTTGGACAGACCCACATAAACTATGGCTACACCTTC.

The chain joins TRBV29-1 to TRBJ2-5; 9 bases are a match to TRBD1. The V and J ends lost 4 bases and 5 bases, in that order; junction bases with no gene match: 2. Germline loops: CDR1 SQVTM, CDR2 ANQGSEA. The length of the CDR3 is 12 residues. The CDR3 spells CSVGQGVETQYF. DNA for the CDR3: TGCAGCGTTGGACAGGGGGTGGAGACCCAGTACTTC.

The chain carries TRBV6-6 and TRBJ1-1; a possible D gene is TRBD1 (5 bases). Per germline, CDR1 MNHNY and CDR2 SVGAGI (reference sequence). Trimming stripped 3 bases from V and 3 bases from J, with 11 bases between. There are 14 residues in the CDR3. CDR3 in DNA: TGTGCCAGCAGTTATAGGGGCGAAGACACTGAAGCTTTCTTT. It translates to CASSYRGEDTEAFF.

This clone was found a few times. The chain is built from TRBV6-5 and TRBJ1-4, with 8 bases lining up with TRBD1. CDR1 is MNHEY, CDR2 SVGAGI, per germline. The CDR3 totals 15 residues. With V trimmed by 6 bases and J by 12 bases, 15 bases remained unmatched. The CDR3 spells CASSQLGQGRGELFF. The CDR3, as DNA: TGTGCCAGCAGCCAACTCGGACAGGGACGAGGGGAACTGTTTTTT.

The chain uses TRBV28 and TRBJ2-4; 11 nucleotides agree with TRBD1. V trimming: 5 bases; J trimming: 3 bases; junction bases outside the gene matches: 6. The germline gives CDR1 MDHEN, CDR2 SYDVKM. The CDR3 consists of 16 residues. The CDR3 region has the DNA TGTGCCAGCAGTCATGGGACAGGGGGAGACAAAAACATTCAGTACTTC. It translates to CASSHGTGGDKNIQYF.

The chain has TRBV4-2 and TRBJ2-3; D gene ambiguous. Germline lookup yields CDR1 LGHNA and CDR2 YNFKEQ. Trimming cost V 7 bases and J 5 bases, with 10 bases left between them. The CDR3 spans 12 residues. The CDR3: CASKGSGDTQYF. For the CDR3, the DNA is TGTGCCAGCAAAGGCTCGGGAGATACGCAGTATTTT.

The chain employs TRBV28 and TRBJ2-2; unclear D gene. The V gene's germline CDR1 is MDHEN and CDR2 SYDVKM. The CDR3 is 12 residues long. V lost 4 bases and J lost 3, with 3 bases in between. The CDR3 DNA is TGTGCCAGCAGTTCCTACACCGGGGAGCTGTTTTTT. Its translation is CASSSYTGELFF.

The rearrangement links TRBV7-2 to TRBJ1-2, with D uncertain. Germline loops: CDR1 SGHTA, CDR2 FQGNSA. V was trimmed by 1 base and J by 7 bases, leaving 10 bases between them. This CDR3 spans 13 amino acids. The CDR3 here is CASSLGNSRGYTF. As DNA, the CDR3 is TGTGCCAGCAGCTTAGGCAATAGTCGTGGCTACACCTTC.

The genes are TRBV5-6 and TRBJ2-1, with 14 bases lining up with TRBD2. This CDR3 spans 18 amino acids. Germline V gene sequence: CDR1 SGHDT, CDR2 YYEEEE. With 4 bases clipped from V and 3 bases from J, the junction kept 9 bases outside the gene matches. The CDR3: CASSQFKGLAGDYNEQFF. The CDR3 region has the DNA TGTGCCAGCAGCCAGTTTAAGGGACTAGCGGGGGACTACAATGAGCAGTTCTTC.

The chain carries TRBV5-1 and TRBJ2-2; D is uncertain. V lost 0 bases to trimming and J lost 0 bases, with 6 bases between them. The CDR3 has 15 amino acids. The V gene's germline CDR1 is SGHRS and CDR2 YFSETQ. The CDR3 DNA follows: TGCGCCAGCAGCTTGGCCTATTCGAACACCGGGGAGCTGTTTTTT. It translates to CASSLAYSNTGELFF.

This chain uses TRBV28 with TRBJ1-1; 9 positions match TRBD1. Germline V CDR1 and CDR2: MDHEN, SYDVKM. This CDR3 contains 15 residues. Germline trimming cut 3 bases from V and 0 bases from J; bases unmatched to any gene: 2. The chain's CDR3 is CASSFRDRVNTEAFF. The CDR3 DNA is TGTGCCAGCAGTTTTCGGGACAGGGTGAACACTGAAGCTTTCTTT.

The J gene is TRBJ2-2, the V gene TRBV10-1; 10 bases align to TRBD1. The V segment lost 6 bases and the J segment 3 bases; nucleotides outside the gene matches: 10. Germline CDR1 WNHNN, CDR2 SYGVQD (reference sequence). The CDR3 has 17 amino acids. The CDR3 here is CASRSRSGTGDTGELFF. CDR3 in DNA: TGCGCCAGCAGGTCAAGATCCGGGACAGGGGACACCGGGGAGCTGTTTTTT.

The rearrangement joins TRBV5-1 to TRBJ2-3; the D is unclear. The CDR3 spans 13 residues. V was trimmed by 4 bases and J by 4 bases, leaving 10 bases between them. Germline loops: CDR1 SGHRS, CDR2 YFSETQ. CDR3 bases: TGCGCCAGCAGCCCCCCTCGGGCAGATACGCAGTATTTT. It translates to CASSPPRADTQYF.

Only one count was recorded for this clone. The V call is TRBV29-1, the J call TRBJ2-3, with D unclear. The germline V and J ends were trimmed by 0 bases and 6 bases, with 4 bases remaining between them. Per germline, CDR1 SQVTM and CDR2 ANQGSEA. This CDR3 spans 11 amino acids. This CDR3 is CSVEDLDTQYF. CDR3 nucleotide sequence: TGCAGCGTTGAAGATCTCGATACGCAGTATTTT.

The table lists this clone with many counts. This sequence joins TRBV19 and TRBJ2-3; 8 positions agree with TRBD1. This CDR3 has 15 amino acids. Germline V gene lookup returns CDR1 LNHDA and CDR2 SQIVND (reference sequence). Unmatched junction bases numbered 6, after V lost 5 bases and J lost 2 bases. CDR3 region: CASSATGQATDTQYF. DNA for the CDR3: TGTGCCAGTAGTGCTACGGGACAGGCCACAGATACGCAGTATTTT.

V gene TRBV7-2 combines with J gene TRBJ1-3; 7 bases agree with TRBD1. Germline lookup yields CDR1 SGHTA and CDR2 FQGNSA. CDR3 length: 15 residues. Unmatched junction bases numbered 0, after V lost 0 bases and J lost 1 base. The CDR3 protein is CASSLAQGSGNTIYF. In DNA, the CDR3 is TGTGCCAGCAGCTTAGCACAGGGGTCTGGAAACACCATATATTTT.

The sample holds a few counts of this clone. This chain uses TRBV27 with TRBJ1-2; 8 nucleotides line up with TRBD1. The CDR3 runs to 12 residues. J was trimmed by 5 bases and V by 7 bases; bases with no gene match: 3. Germline loops: CDR1 MNHEY, CDR2 SMNVEV (reference sequence). The CDR3 nucleotides are TGTGCCAGCACCGGGACAGGTTATGGCTACACCTTC. This gives the protein CASTGTGYGYTF.

This clone was seen a handful of times. The chain employs TRBV2 and TRBJ2-3; TRBD2 matches at 9 bases. The germline V gene encodes CDR1 SNHLY and CDR2 FYNNEI. Trimming at V came to 8 bases and at J to 2 bases, leaving 5 bases not matched to a gene. The CDR3 runs to 14 residues. The CDR3 here is CASRRLAATDTQYF. CDR3 DNA: TGTGCCAGCCGGAGACTAGCGGCCACAGATACGCAGTATTTT.

This CDR3 reads CATSRDFRGLGETQYF. CDR3 nucleotide sequence: TGTGCCACCAGCAGAGATTTTAGGGGATTAGGGGAGACCCAGTACTTC. The J gene is TRBJ2-5, the V gene TRBV15, with a tentative D call TRBD1 (5 bases). CDR1 LNHNV and CDR2 YYDKDF come from the germline V gene (reference sequence). CDR3 size: 16 residues. The V end lost 0 bases, the J end lost 5 bases, and 16 bases lay between the germline ends.

The V call is TRBV6-5, the J call TRBJ2-2; D is perhaps TRBD2 (7 bases). V was clipped by 7 bases and J by 2 bases, with 14 bases between them. This CDR3 comprises 15 residues. The germline V gene has CDR1 MNHEY and CDR2 SVGAGI. CDR3 residues: CASTTGRVNTGELFF. The DNA for the CDR3 is TGTGCCAGCACTACAGGGAGGGTAAACACCGGGGAGCTGTTTTTT.

This chain joins TRBV28 and TRBJ1-5; the D is unclear. From germline, CDR1 is MDHEN and CDR2 SYDVKM. The CDR3 sequence is 12 residues long. The V gene lost 6 bases and the J gene lost 10 bases, with 13 bases spanning the gap. This CDR3 reads CASRASAKPQHF. Written as DNA, the CDR3 is TGTGCCAGCAGGGCTAGCGCCAAACCCCAGCATTTT.

This CDR3 is CASSPPQGYTF. In nucleotides, the CDR3 is TGTGCCAGCAGCCCCCCGCAGGGCTACACCTTC. The chain combines TRBV3-1 (or the pseudogene TRBV3-2) with TRBJ1-2; D remains unclear. Between the trimmed V and J ends, which lost 4 bases and 8 bases, there was a span of 8 bases. This CDR3 region has 11 residues. Germline CDR1 is LGHDT and CDR2 is YNNKEL (reference sequence).

CDR3 coding DNA: TGTGCCAGCAGCCAACCCGGGACAGGGGTTCCGTACGAGCAGTACTTC. It is translated as CASSQPGTGVPYEQYF. V usage is TRBV4-2 and J usage is TRBJ2-7; 10 bases match TRBD1. With V trimmed by 2 bases and J by 4 bases, 8 bases remained unmatched. The germline V gene has CDR1 LGHNA and CDR2 YNFKEQ. The CDR3 covers 16 residues.

The gene calls are TRBV27 and TRBJ2-1, with D tentatively TRBD2 (5 bases). V was cut by 5 bases and J by 0 bases, with 14 bases left in between. The CDR3 covers 16 residues. Germline values: CDR1 MNHEY, CDR2 SMNVEV (reference sequence). DNA for the CDR3: TGTGCCAGCAGTCCCGGACTCGTCAGCTCCTACAATGAGCAGTTCTTC. It codes for CASSPGLVSSYNEQFF.

The rearrangement uses TRBV5-4 and TRBJ2-1; TRBD1 matches 8 bases. CDR3 length equals 13 residues. CDR1 and CDR2 from the germline V gene are SGHNT and YYREEE (reference sequence). V trimming: 1 base; J trimming: 7 bases; junction bases outside the gene matches: 1. CDR3 sequence reads: CASSLRDRNEQFF. The CDR3 DNA follows: TGTGCCAGCAGCTTGAGGGACAGGAATGAGCAGTTCTTC.

V and J are TRBV9 and TRBJ2-7; TRBD1 matches 8 bases. There are 14 residues in the CDR3. V lost 3 bases to trimming and J lost 1 base; unmatched junction nucleotides: 3. The germline CDR1 and CDR2 sequences are SGDLS and YYNGEE. The CDR3 protein is CASSARQGSYEQYF. CDR3 coding DNA: TGTGCCAGCAGCGCCCGACAGGGGTCCTACGAGCAGTACTTC.

This sequence joins TRBV6-5 and TRBJ2-3; 9 bases fit TRBD2. Germline CDR1 and CDR2: MNHEY and SVGAGI. This CDR3 contains 14 residues. The V gene end was trimmed by 8 bases and the J gene end by 2 bases; junction bases not matched to a gene: 5. In DNA form, the CDR3 reads TGTGCCAGCGGCCTAGCGGGGCCCACAGATACGCAGTATTTT. This sequence encodes CASGLAGPTDTQYF.

The rearrangement joins TRBV6-5 to TRBJ2-1; a weak D match, TRBD2 (6 bases). CDR3 length: 14 residues. Trimming shortened V by 5 bases and J by 10 bases, and 18 bases separated the two germline ends. Germline loops: CDR1 MNHEY, CDR2 SVGAGI. CDR3 nucleotide sequence: TGTGCCAGCAGTCCGCTCACGGGGGTCTCCGAGCAGTTCTTC. Its translation: CASSPLTGVSEQFF.